This record concerns one TCR beta chain sequence. Per the germline V gene, CDR1 is LNHDA and CDR2 is SQIVND (reference sequence). The trim removed 5 bases at V and 0 bases at J, leaving 6 bases unmatched. CDR3 length equals 15 residues. Repertoires were generated with immunoSEQ multiplex PCR, while TCRdb's copy carries only in-frame clones and drops some. The table records approximately 48,000 clones, roughly 94% of them present only once. The data were obtained in a study of T cell changes during pregnancy in multiple sclerosis. This specimen was CD8+ T cells from peripheral blood mononuclear cells, taken before pregnancy. This chain uses TRBV19 with TRBJ1-2; TRBD1 agrees at 7 bases. The sequence was collected from a female donor with multiple sclerosis, enrolled in a pregnancy study. The CDR3 bases are TGTGCCAGTAGTCTCCATGGGACAGCTAACTATGGCTACACCTTC. Amino acids: CASSLHGTANYGYTF.